Below, 5 T cell receptor beta chains from the same sample are listed, as sequenced in a study of blood T cells in healthy people across ages. With a J-beta primer mix and a sample-barcoded 5' primer, a second PCR ran about 7 to 11 cycles. One entry per CDR3 protein, called by TCRdb with MiXCR from the 5' RACE reads. The repertoire holds some 940,000 distinct CDR3 sequences, with almost 30% as singletons. These records were also assigned to another study, of T cells of mothers and their children.

The sample consisted of blood. These receptors came from a woman between 40 and 55 years old in good health.

This clonotype was seen repeatedly, ten times or more. The rearrangement uses TRBV28 and TRBJ2-7, with 8 bases that match TRBD1. Per the germline V gene, CDR1 is MDHEN and CDR2 is SYDVKM. The CDR3 consists of 16 residues. The J segment lost 0 bases and the V segment lost 3 bases, leaving 7 bases of the junction unmatched. The DNA of the CDR3 is TGTGCCAGCAGTTTGCCTCCGGGACAGGTCTCCTACGAGCAGTACTTC. Translating it yields CASSLPPGQVSYEQYF.

This clonotype was observed a few times. The V call is TRBV7-2, the J call TRBJ1-5, with D hard to call. V lost 0 bases and J lost 5, with 8 bases in between. The CDR3 is 14 residues long. Germline lookup yields CDR1 SGHTA and CDR2 FQGNSA. The CDR3 reads CASSLAPGHQPQHF. In nucleotides, the CDR3 is TGTGCCAGCAGCTTAGCGCCCGGGCATCAGCCCCAGCATTTT.

This clonotype was observed many times. This chain uses TRBV3-1 with TRBJ2-4, with 10 bases identical to TRBD2. This CDR3 is 15 amino acids long. Trimming took 4 bases from V and 8 from J; bases not matched to a gene: 8. Germline CDR1 and CDR2: LGHDT and YNNKEL (reference sequence). The CDR3 is CASSLKAGGLDIQYF. CDR3 in DNA: TGTGCCAGCAGCCTAAAAGCGGGGGGGCTAGACATTCAGTACTTC.

This clonotype appeared a few times. The chain uses TRBV19 and TRBJ2-1, with a weak D call TRBD1 (6 bases). The CDR3 covers 14 residues. CDR1 is LNHDA and CDR2 is SQIVND in the germline V gene (reference sequence). The CDR3 DNA sequence: TGTGGAAGTAGTACCGGGACACTATACAATGAGCAGTTCTTC. Its protein is CGSSTGTLYNEQFF.

The genes are TRBV9 and TRBJ1-6; 7 positions match TRBD1. CDR1 SGDLS and CDR2 YYNGEE come from the germline V gene. J was trimmed by 1 base and V by 3 bases; bases with no gene match: 4. This CDR3 is built from 16 residues. The CDR3 is CASSGRQGSYNSPLHF. The CDR3 DNA follows: TGTGCCAGCAGCGGGCGACAGGGATCCTATAATTCACCCCTCCACTTT. Looking up the rest from reference TRBV9 and TRBJ1-6 gives the full variable domain: DSGVTQTPKHLITATGQRVTLRCSPRSGDLSVYWYQQSLDQGLQFLIQYYNGEERAKGNILERFSAQQFPDLHSELNLSSLELGDSALYFCASSGRQGSYNSPLHFGNGTRLTVT.